These 28 T cell receptor beta chains came from one sample sequenced in a study of beta chain features in type 1 diabetes. cDNA synthesis used the whole RNA isolate, giving expressed TCRB sequences. The assay was immunoSEQ multiplex PCR, and TCRdb's table has in-frame clones only and misses some. There are roughly 250,000 clones in the sample; roughly 70% occur only once, and 0.053% lies in the top ten. Material: naive CD4+ T cells from blood. These TCRs come from a man aged 30 to 45 in good health.

The CDR3 reads CATSKDGLSSGANVLTF. CDR3 nucleotides: TGTGCCACCAGCAAAGACGGTCTTAGCTCTGGGGCCAACGTCCTGACTTTC. The chain joins TRBV15 to TRBJ2-6; D unclear. This CDR3 contains 17 residues. V lost 4 bases, J lost 0 bases, and 13 bases lay in between. Germline values: CDR1 LNHNV, CDR2 YYDKDF (reference sequence).

The chain is built from TRBV2 and TRBJ2-7; 8 nucleotides agree with TRBD2. This CDR3 comprises 12 residues. Germline lookup yields CDR1 SNHLY and CDR2 FYNNEI. The J segment lost 0 bases and the V segment lost 11 bases, leaving 3 bases of the junction unmatched. CDR3 residues: CAGTSGSYEQYF. The CDR3 DNA follows: TGTGCCGGCACTAGCGGCTCCTACGAGCAGTACTTC.

V is TRBV15 and J is TRBJ1-6, with 7 bases that match TRBD1. Trimming removed 4 bases from V and 7 bases from J; junction bases left unmatched: 7. This CDR3 contains 15 residues. Looked up from germline, CDR1 is LNHNV and CDR2 is YYDKDF (reference sequence). The CDR3 spells CATSMGQTGNSPLHF. CDR3 coding DNA: TGTGCCACCAGCATGGGACAGACGGGGAATTCACCCCTCCACTTT.

This chain uses TRBV25-1 with TRBJ2-5; D possibly corresponds to TRBD1 (5 bases). This CDR3 comprises 15 residues. V shed 3 bases and J shed 5 bases, with 16 bases lying between them. CDR1 is MGHDK and CDR2 is SYGVNS in the germline V gene. CDR3 residues: CASSELKDIGETQYF. The CDR3, as DNA: TGTGCCAGCAGTGAGTTAAAGGACATTGGTGAGACCCAGTACTTC.

This CDR3 reads CASSQVLELAKNIQYF. Written as DNA, the CDR3 is TGTGCCAGCAGCCAAGTCCTAGAACTAGCCAAAAACATTCAGTACTTC. V is TRBV4-2 and J is TRBJ2-4, with D hard to call. V shed 1 base and J shed 0 bases, with 10 bases lying between them. This CDR3 is 16 amino acids long. From germline, CDR1 is LGHNA and CDR2 YNFKEQ.

This chain uses TRBV9 with TRBJ1-6; D might be TRBD1 (5 bases). The CDR3 contains 15 residues. V lost 0 bases to trimming and J lost 6 bases, with 10 bases between them. Germline V gene lookup returns CDR1 SGDLS and CDR2 YYNGEE. The CDR3 loop is CASSVAGQANSPLHF. The CDR3 coding sequence is TGTGCCAGCAGCGTAGCGGGGCAGGCTAATTCACCCCTCCACTTT. Full variable domain (missing parts from reference TRBV9 and TRBJ1-6): DSGVTQTPKHLITATGQRVTLRCSPRSGDLSVYWYQQSLDQGLQFLIQYYNGEERAKGNILERFSAQQFPDLHSELNLSSLELGDSALYFCASSVAGQANSPLHFGNGTRLTVT.

This clone has only a few counts. J is TRBJ2-1 and V is TRBV30; D is perhaps TRBD1 or TRBD2 (5 bases each). V dropped 7 bases and J dropped 0 bases, with 13 bases sitting between them. Per the germline V gene, CDR1 is GTSNPN and CDR2 is SVGIG (reference sequence). This CDR3 comprises 14 residues. The CDR3 DNA is TGTGCCTTCCGGGGCGGCGGCTCCTACAATGAGCAGTTCTTC. Its protein product is CAFRGGGSYNEQFF.

As to this clone: The junction differs from germline at one of its ends, possibly a read error. The chain uses TRBV11-2 and TRBJ2-1, with 11 positions matching TRBD2. From germline, CDR1 is SGHAT and CDR2 FQNNGV. The CDR3 sequence is 19 residues long. CDR3 in amino acids: CASSLGLLAGGRSYNEQFF. The CDR3 DNA is TGTGCCAGCAGTTTAGGGTTGCTAGCGGGGGGAAGATCCTACAATGAGCAGTTCTTC. The whole variable domain, filled in from reference TRBV11-2 and TRBJ2-1, reads EAGVAQSPRYKIIEKRQSVAFWCNPISGHATLYWYQQILGQGPKLLIQFQNNGVVDDSQLPKDRFSAERLKGVDSTLKIQPAKLEDSAVYLCASSLGLLAGGRSYNEQFFGPGTRLTVL.

Note on this clone: A read error may produce the germline difference seen at one junction end. This chain uses TRBV2 with TRBJ1-1; D not resolved. This CDR3 has 12 residues. Looked up from germline, CDR1 is SNHLY and CDR2 is FYNNEI. The CDR3, as DNA: TGTGCCAGCAGGGAAGGTGTAGCTGAAGCTTTCTTT. Amino acids: CASREGVAEAFF.

The chain links TRBV1 to TRBJ2-4; TRBD2 is the table's D call and was not checked against the DNA. TRBV1 is listed as a pseudogene. This CDR3 is built from 17 residues. CDR3 sequence: CTSSQEGAGKTKNIQYF. The CDR3 coding sequence is TGCACCAGCAGCCAAGAAGGGGCGGGAAAGACGAAAAACATTCAGTACTTC.

This clone was seen more than once but under ten times. CDR3 coding DNA: TGCAGCTTCCCAGGTTCTCAAGTCTACAATGAGCAGTTCTTC. Amino acid sequence: CSFPGSQVYNEQFF. The chain couples TRBV29-1 to TRBJ2-1; no firm D call. Per the germline V gene, CDR1 is SQVTM and CDR2 is ANQGSEA. The CDR3 loop spans 14 amino acids. V was clipped by 8 bases and J by 3 bases, with 17 bases between them.

This chain connects TRBV30 to TRBJ2-3; D is unresolved. V was pared by 1 base and J by 4 bases, with 12 bases between. Germline V lookup: CDR1 GTSNPN, CDR2 SVGIG (reference sequence). The CDR3 length is 14 residues. CDR3 nucleotide sequence: TGTGCCTGGAGTGCAGGAAAAGGGCCAGATACGCAGTATTTT. It translates to CAWSAGKGPDTQYF.

The genes are TRBV9 and TRBJ2-3; 7 bases map to TRBD1. V trimming: 4 bases; J trimming: 5 bases; junction bases outside the gene matches: 7. Germline V lookup: CDR1 SGDLS, CDR2 YYNGEE. This CDR3 has 14 residues. The CDR3 is CASSLRTGLDTQYF. The CDR3 DNA reads as TGTGCCAGCAGCCTGCGGACAGGTCTAGATACGCAGTATTTT. Filled out from reference TRBV9 and TRBJ2-3, the complete variable domain reads DSGVTQTPKHLITATGQRVTLRCSPRSGDLSVYWYQQSLDQGLQFLIQYYNGEERAKGNILERFSAQQFPDLHSELNLSSLELGDSALYFCASSLRTGLDTQYFGPGTRLTVL.

The rearrangement uses TRBV5-6 and TRBJ2-1, with a tentative D call TRBD1 (6 bases). CDR3 length equals 13 residues. The V end lost 1 base, the J end lost 8 bases, and 10 bases lay between the germline ends. CDR1 SGHDT and CDR2 YYEEEE come from the germline V gene. The CDR3 loop reads CASSLMRGYEQFF. The DNA of the CDR3 is TGTGCCAGCAGCTTGATGAGGGGGTATGAGCAGTTCTTC.

This clone was counted only a few times. This rearrangement joins TRBV29-1 to TRBJ2-3; weak D call: TRBD1 (5 bases). The CDR3 runs 13 residues. Germline loops: CDR1 SQVTM, CDR2 ANQGSEA. V gave up 0 bases and J gave up 4 bases, with 8 bases separating them. DNA for the CDR3: TGCAGCGTTGAAGAGGCACAGGCAGATACGCAGTATTTT. Amino acid sequence: CSVEEAQADTQYF.

The chain uses TRBV30 and TRBJ2-1, with D uncertain. CDR3 length: 17 amino acids. The germline V gene encodes CDR1 GTSNPN and CDR2 SVGIG (reference sequence). Trimming removed 1 base at V and 0 bases at J, with 16 bases between. The CDR3 here is CAWSGFDSSSSYNEQFF. As DNA, the CDR3 is TGTGCCTGGAGTGGGTTTGACTCCTCCAGCTCCTACAATGAGCAGTTCTTC.

The J gene is TRBJ2-5, the V gene TRBV30, with D unresolved. V was trimmed by 0 bases and J by 4 bases, leaving 15 bases between them. The CDR3 is 15 amino acids. The germline CDR1 and CDR2 sequences are GTSNPN and SVGIG (reference sequence). CDR3 nucleotide sequence: TGTGCCTGGAGTGTACGGGTATCGATGGGAGAGACCCAGTACTTC. This codes for CAWSVRVSMGETQYF.

The V and J genes are TRBV30 and TRBJ2-7; D is possibly TRBD1 (6 bases). CDR3 size: 12 residues. The ends were cut back, 1 base at V and 7 bases at J, with 11 bases in the middle. The germline CDR1 and CDR2 sequences are GTSNPN and SVGIG (reference sequence). DNA for the CDR3: TGTGCCTGGAGTGACAGGGAAGGTGAGCAGTACTTC. This encodes CAWSDREGEQYF.

The J gene is TRBJ2-2, the V gene TRBV9; 9 bases agree with TRBD2. The CDR3 totals 18 residues. In germline, CDR1 is SGDLS, CDR2 YYNGEE. The V gene end was trimmed by 3 bases and the J gene end by 4 bases; junction bases not matched to a gene: 13. This chain's CDR3 is CASSALRSGGRATGELFF. CDR3 coding DNA: TGTGCCAGCAGCGCATTAAGGAGTGGCGGGAGGGCCACCGGGGAGCTGTTTTTT.

The rearrangement links TRBV30 to TRBJ2-5; the D gene is possibly TRBD2 (6 bases). V was pared by 4 bases and J by 5 bases, with 11 bases between. Germline assignment: CDR1 GTSNPN and CDR2 SVGIG (reference sequence). The CDR3 sequence is 12 residues long. The CDR3 is CAWKGDWETQYF. CDR3 bases: TGTGCCTGGAAAGGGGACTGGGAGACCCAGTACTTC. The complete variable domain, with remaining parts taken from reference TRBV30 and TRBJ2-5, reads SQTIHQWPATLVQPVGSPLSLECTVEGTSNPNLYWYRQAAGRGLQLLFYSVGIGQISSEVPQNLSASRPQDRQFILSSKKLLLSDSGFYLCAWKGDWETQYFGPGTRLLVL.

The chain uses TRBV30 and TRBJ2-7; D could derive from TRBD1 or TRBD2 (6 bases each). The germline V gene has CDR1 GTSNPN and CDR2 SVGIG (reference sequence). The CDR3 runs to 13 residues. The V gene lost 1 base and the J gene lost 3 bases, with 10 bases spanning the gap. The CDR3 reads CAWSGGTYYEQYF. CDR3 bases: TGTGCCTGGAGTGGCGGGACATACTACGAGCAGTACTTC. Looking up the rest from reference TRBV30 and TRBJ2-7 gives the full variable domain: SQTIHQWPATLVQPVGSPLSLECTVEGTSNPNLYWYRQAAGRGLQLLFYSVGIGQISSEVPQNLSASRPQDRQFILSSKKLLLSDSGFYLCAWSGGTYYEQYFGPGTRLTVT.

This clone appeared a few times. DNA for the CDR3: TGTGCCTGGGTCGGGACTAGCGGGGGTCATGGCAATGAGCAGTTCTTC. This encodes CAWVGTSGGHGNEQFF. The chain employs TRBV30 and TRBJ2-1, with 14 bases aligning to TRBD2. Germline trimming cut 5 bases from V and 6 bases from J; bases unmatched to any gene: 9. This CDR3 spans 16 amino acids. The germline gives CDR1 GTSNPN, CDR2 SVGIG (reference sequence).

This clone was seen just once. The chain links TRBV9 to TRBJ2-1; tentative D call: TRBD2 (6 bases). Germline CDR1 reads SGDLS; CDR2 reads YYNGEE. The CDR3 consists of 14 residues. The germline V and J ends were trimmed by 3 bases and 12 bases, with 19 bases remaining between them. CDR3 region: CASSEEPRDSGQFF. The CDR3 DNA follows: TGTGCCAGCAGCGAGGAACCCCGGGACTCAGGGCAGTTCTTC.

The chain's CDR3 is CASSLGLDRGNEQFF. CDR3 coding DNA: TGTGCCAGCAGCTTAGGGCTGGACAGGGGTAATGAGCAGTTCTTC. The chain couples TRBV7-2 to TRBJ2-1, with TRBD1 identical over 9 bases. This CDR3 is built from 15 residues. Germline CDR1 is SGHTA and CDR2 is FQGNSA. V was clipped by 1 base and J by 7 bases; unmatched bases: 5. The full variable domain, with the rest looked up from reference TRBV7-2 and TRBJ2-1, is GAGVSQSPSNKVTEKGKDVELRCDPISGHTALYWYRQSLGQGLEFLIYFQGNSAPDKSGLPSDRFSAERTGGSVSTLTIQRTQQEDSAVYLCASSLGLDRGNEQFFGPGTRLTVL.

The chain carries TRBV2 and TRBJ1-1; no definite D call. Trimming pared 4 bases from V and 1 base from J, leaving 7 bases between. This CDR3 comprises 13 residues. CDR1 and CDR2 (germline): SNHLY, FYNNEI. CDR3 sequence: CASSGDTNTEAFF. Written as DNA, the CDR3 is TGTGCCAGCAGTGGCGACACGAACACTGAAGCTTTCTTT.

The chain couples TRBV7-9 to TRBJ2-5; 7 bases fit TRBD1. Germline V gene data show CDR1 as SEHNR and CDR2 as FQNEAQ (reference sequence). The CDR3 has 14 amino acids. V was pared by 5 bases and J by 5 bases, with 8 bases of the junction left unmatched. DNA for the CDR3: TGTGCCAGCAGCCCCAGGGGGATCCCGGAGACCCAGTACTTC. Translating gives CASSPRGIPETQYF.

This clone was counted a single time. This chain links TRBV30 with TRBJ1-1; D remains unclear. Germline-derived CDR1 and CDR2 are GTSNPN and SVGIG (reference sequence). The CDR3 runs to 14 residues. V was cut by 6 bases and J by 0 bases, with 14 bases left in between. In DNA, the CDR3 is TGTGCCTGCCCTCCGACGGCGATGAACACTGAAGCTTTCTTT. Translation gives CACPPTAMNTEAFF.

This clone was detected only a few times. CDR3 bases: TGTGCCAGCACCTCGGGGATGAGGGGACAAGAGACCCAGTACTTC. Protein sequence: CASTSGMRGQETQYF. The chain is built from TRBV7-2 and TRBJ2-5; D is perhaps TRBD1 or TRBD2 (5 bases each). The CDR3 is 15 residues long. The germline V gene has CDR1 SGHTA and CDR2 FQGNSA. V gave up 7 bases and J gave up 2 bases, with 17 bases separating them.